This T cell receptor (beta chain) was sequenced for a study of OX40 agonist ivuxolimab in advanced cancers. Notes on the study in general: CD8+ T cells showed, on average, more clonal expansion than CD4+ cells. At 0.1-3.0 mg/kg, partial responders had clonal expansion among the lowest observed.

About this clone itself: Antigen: not known.

Generated by immunoSEQ multiplex PCR, the TCRdb table keeps only in-frame clones and is missing some. The table lists around 76,000 clones, about 94% of them singletons. The trim removed 3 bases at V and 4 bases at J, leaving 10 bases unmatched. The CDR3 length is 16 residues. The germline V gene has CDR1 SGDLS and CDR2 YYNGEE. The sample consisted of CD4+ or CD8+ T cells sorted from blood, taken in a trial of the OX40 agonist ivuxolimab. V usage is TRBV9 and J usage is TRBJ1-1, with TRBD1 matching 9 bases. The TCR originated in an adult with an advanced solid tumor such as melanoma, head and neck, liver or kidney cancer. The CDR3 here is CASSAGRGQGGTEAFF. In DNA form, the CDR3 reads TGTGCCAGCAGCGCCGGGCGGGGACAGGGAGGCACTGAAGCTTTCTTT.